This entry lists 22 T cell receptor beta chains sequenced from one sample in a study of blood T cell repertoires in COVID-19. Clones were read by immunoSEQ multiplex PCR, and TCRdb kept only the in-frame ones, dropping some. The sample holds 260,000 or so clones; 85% are singletons and the top ten take 2% to 3%. Sequencing was carried out using PBMCs or T cells enriched from blood (not recorded which). These TCRs come from a woman aged 45-65 years who had recovered from COVID-19.

This rearrangement joins TRBV28 to TRBJ1-1; D gene unclear. This CDR3 region has 13 residues. Trimming took off 7 bases at V and 7 bases at J, with 16 bases between the two ends. Germline values: CDR1 MDHEN, CDR2 SYDVKM. The CDR3 DNA sequence: TGTGCCAGCATGGGGAGGATAAGAATTGAAGCTTTCTTT. This gives the protein CASMGRIRIEAFF.

The chain couples TRBV30 to TRBJ1-2, with D perhaps TRBD1 (6 bases). The germline CDR1 and CDR2 sequences are GTSNPN and SVGIG (reference sequence). CDR3 length: 15 residues. Trimming cost V 1 base and J 2 bases, with 14 bases left between them. CDR3 DNA sequence: TGTGCCTGGAGTGACCTAAGAGGGGGAAACTATGGCTACACCTTC. Protein product: CAWSDLRGGNYGYTF.

V usage is TRBV5-1 and J usage is TRBJ1-1, with 10 bases identical to TRBD1. V lost 2 bases to trimming and J lost 4 bases; unmatched junction nucleotides: 8. Germline lookup yields CDR1 SGHRS and CDR2 YFSETQ. The CDR3 is made up of 16 amino acids. The CDR3 loop is CASSFQPTGGFTEAFF. The CDR3 coding sequence is TGCGCCAGCAGCTTCCAACCGACAGGGGGCTTCACTGAAGCTTTCTTT.

This clone occurred once. The chain has TRBV3-1 (or the pseudogene TRBV3-2) and TRBJ2-5; TRBD2 matches at 16 bases. The CDR3 has 19 amino acids. Trimming cost V 2 bases and J 2 bases; bases outside gene matches: 8. Germline CDR1 reads LGHDT; CDR2 reads YNNKEL (reference sequence). CDR3 residues: CASSQIPVGLAGGQETQYF. The CDR3 DNA reads TGTGCCAGCAGCCAAATCCCCGTGGGACTAGCGGGGGGGCAAGAGACCCAGTACTTC.

The chain joins TRBV19 to TRBJ1-2; no reliable D call. The CDR3 is made up of 13 amino acids. The V gene's germline CDR1 is LNHDA and CDR2 SQIVND (reference sequence). V was trimmed by 3 bases and J by 6 bases, leaving 11 bases between them. For the CDR3, the DNA is TGTGCCAGTAGTATGTCGGAGATGCATGGCTACACCTTC. It yields the protein CASSMSEMHGYTF.

The gene calls are TRBV30 and TRBJ1-1, with D maybe TRBD1 (6 bases). The V and J ends lost 5 bases and 0 bases respectively, with 22 bases between them. CDR1 and CDR2 (germline): GTSNPN, SVGIG (reference sequence). The CDR3 loop spans 17 amino acids. The DNA for the CDR3 is TGTGCCTGGGCCCGGCTCGGGGACAACAAGATGAACACTGAAGCTTTCTTT. Protein product: CAWARLGDNKMNTEAFF.

The chain has TRBV10-1 and TRBJ2-3, with D maybe TRBD1 (5 bases). Trimming stripped 3 bases from V and 2 bases from J, with 15 bases between. The CDR3 has 16 amino acids. Germline CDR1 WNHNN, CDR2 SYGVQD (reference sequence). This chain's CDR3 is CASSDRGHIATDTQYF. In nucleotides, the CDR3 is TGCGCCAGCAGTGACCGTGGACACATAGCCACAGATACGCAGTATTTT.

The chain recombines TRBV7-9 with TRBJ1-1, with D possibly being TRBD1 (5 bases). The ends were cut back, 5 bases at V and 6 bases at J, with 10 bases in the middle. CDR1 is SEHNR, CDR2 FQNEAQ, per germline (reference sequence). The CDR3 has 12 amino acids. CDR3: CASSDTGAEAFF. In DNA form, the CDR3 reads TGTGCCAGCAGCGATACGGGGGCTGAAGCTTTCTTT.

This chain joins TRBV7-9 and TRBJ2-1; 8 bases are shared with TRBD1. CDR1 is SEHNR, CDR2 FQNEAQ, per germline (reference sequence). Germline trimming cut 0 bases from V and 3 bases from J; bases unmatched to any gene: 4. The CDR3 is made up of 16 amino acids. CDR3 nucleotides: TGTGCCAGCAGCTTAGCCGCAGGGGGCGTCTACAATGAGCAGTTCTTC. Its protein product is CASSLAAGGVYNEQFF.

The chain uses TRBV7-3 and TRBJ1-4; no definite D call. Between the trimmed V and J ends, which lost 5 bases and 7 bases, there was a span of 17 bases. This CDR3 contains 15 residues. The germline CDR1 and CDR2 sequences are SGHTA and FQGTGA. The CDR3 loop reads CASSPRGEPGEKLFF. CDR3 DNA: TGTGCCAGCAGCCCCCGGGGTGAGCCCGGTGAAAAACTGTTTTTT. Combining the CDR3 with reference TRBV7-3 and TRBJ1-4 gives the whole variable domain GAGVSQTPSNKVTEKGKYVELRCDPISGHTALYWYRQSLGQGPEFLIYFQGTGAADDSGLPNDRFFAVRPEGSVSTLKIQRTERGDSAVYLCASSPRGEPGEKLFFGSGTQLSVL.

J is TRBJ2-7 and V is TRBV4-1, with 7 nucleotides matching TRBD1. The germline CDR1 and CDR2 sequences are MGHRA and YSYEKL. V was pared by 2 bases and J by 0 bases, with 16 bases of the junction left unmatched. This CDR3 contains 19 residues. The CDR3 nucleotides read TGCGCCAGCAGCCAAAAAACCGGGACAGCCACCAATCCCTCCTACGAGCAGTACTTC. Protein sequence: CASSQKTGTATNPSYEQYF.

This rearrangement joins TRBV19 to TRBJ1-2; 9 bases are shared with TRBD1. The CDR3 sequence is 17 residues long. The ends lost 4 bases at V and 6 bases at J; junction bases unmatched: 15. Germline V gene data show CDR1 as LNHDA and CDR2 as SQIVND (reference sequence). The CDR3 loop is CASSSTGTGTRMHGYTF. As DNA, the CDR3 is TGTGCCAGTAGTAGCACCGGGACAGGGACGCGAATGCATGGCTACACCTTC.

The genes are TRBV29-1 and TRBJ1-5; TRBD1 might be the D (6 bases). This CDR3 spans 13 amino acids. V was pared by 5 bases and J by 2 bases, with 10 bases between. Germline-derived CDR1 and CDR2 are SQVTM and ANQGSEA. CDR3 DNA sequence: TGCAGCGTTCAGGACAGTCGCAATCAGCCCCAGCATTTT. Residues: CSVQDSRNQPQHF. Full variable domain (remainder filled in from reference TRBV29-1 and TRBJ1-5): SAVISQKPSRDICQRGTSLTIQCQVDSQVTMMFWYRQQPGQSLTLIATANQGSEATYESGFVIDKFPISRPNLTFSTLTVSNMSPEDSSIYLCSVQDSRNQPQHFGDGTRLSIL.

This clone was counted a single time. This chain joins TRBV15 and TRBJ1-2; TRBD1 matches at 11 bases. V lost 8 bases and J lost 2; bases outside the gene matches: 10. Germline CDR1 LNHNV, CDR2 YYDKDF (reference sequence). This CDR3 comprises 16 residues. Here the CDR3 DNA reads TGTGCCACCGCCCGGGACAGGGGGTTTCAGAACTATGGCTACACCTTC. This sequence encodes CATARDRGFQNYGYTF.

This sequence joins TRBV27 and TRBJ2-7; 8 bases align to TRBD1. This CDR3 comprises 15 residues. Germline lookup yields CDR1 MNHEY and CDR2 SMNVEV (reference sequence). V lost 5 bases and J lost 0; bases outside the gene matches: 6. The CDR3 DNA is TGTGCCAGCAGTCCGCGACAGGGGAACTCCTACGAGCAGTACTTC. Protein product: CASSPRQGNSYEQYF.

This clone showed up just once. This sequence joins TRBV4-1 and TRBJ2-1; 12 bases are shared with TRBD2. The germline V gene encodes CDR1 MGHRA and CDR2 YSYEKL. This CDR3 contains 18 residues. J gave up 4 bases and V 6 bases, and 13 bases lay outside the gene matches. CDR3 loop: CASRNRLAGGPRYNEQFF. Written as DNA, the CDR3 is TGCGCCAGCAGAAACAGGCTAGCGGGAGGGCCGAGGTACAATGAGCAGTTCTTC.

J is TRBJ2-1 and V is TRBV24-1, with D tentatively TRBD2 (7 bases). This CDR3 spans 16 amino acids. Deletions cut 5 bases from V and 4 bases from J, with 17 bases between. The germline V gene has CDR1 KGHDR and CDR2 SFDVKD. In DNA, the CDR3 is TGTGCCACCAGTGTCAATGCGGGGGCCGATTACAATGAGCAGTTCTTC. Its protein is CATSVNAGADYNEQFF.

This clone was observed a single time. The chain is built from TRBV28 and TRBJ2-7; a possible D gene is TRBD1 (5 bases). The CDR3 has 12 amino acids. Germline CDR1 MDHEN, CDR2 SYDVKM. V was clipped by 5 bases and J by 4 bases, with 9 bases between them. The CDR3 loop reads CASSRQRYEQYF. CDR3 bases: TGTGCCAGCAGTCGACAGAGATACGAGCAGTACTTC. The full variable domain, with the rest looked up from reference TRBV28 and TRBJ2-7, is DVKVTQSSRYLVKRTGEKVFLECVQDMDHENMFWYRQDPGLGLRLIYFSYDVKMKEKGDIPEGYSVSREKKERFSLILESASTNQTSMYLCASSRQRYEQYFGPGTRLTVT.

Ten or more counts support this clone. CDR3 DNA: TGTGCCAGTAGTATTTCACTGATCACTGAAGCTTTCTTT. Translating it yields CASSISLITEAFF. The chain joins TRBV19 to TRBJ1-1; D gene unclear. V dropped 3 bases and J dropped 4 bases, with 9 bases sitting between them. Germline CDR1 is LNHDA and CDR2 is SQIVND (reference sequence). The CDR3 is made up of 13 amino acids.

The V call is TRBV27, the J call TRBJ2-7; 7 nucleotides agree with TRBD2. Trimming removed 5 bases from V and 6 bases from J; junction bases left unmatched: 10. In germline, CDR1 is MNHEY, CDR2 SMNVEV (reference sequence). CDR3 size: 14 residues. Here the CDR3 DNA reads TGTGCCAGCAGTCCGGGACTACCCCGAGTCGAGCAGTACTTC. Its translation is CASSPGLPRVEQYF.

The rearrangement joins TRBV6-5 to TRBJ2-7, with a possible D match to TRBD1 (6 bases). This CDR3 region has 14 residues. Germline CDR1 MNHEY, CDR2 SVGAGI. V was cut by 2 bases and J by 5 bases, with 13 bases left in between. The CDR3 is CASSYKQGSNEQYF. Written as DNA, the CDR3 is TGTGCCAGCAGTTACAAACAGGGAAGTAACGAGCAGTACTTC.

This clone appeared a single time. The V and J genes are TRBV29-1 and TRBJ1-2, with D possibly TRBD1 on 6 matching bases. This CDR3 region has 11 residues. Trimming left V 4 bases short and J 8 bases short, with 11 bases between. Per the germline V gene, CDR1 is SQVTM and CDR2 is ANQGSEA. This chain's CDR3 is CSVAQGSGYTF. For the CDR3, the DNA is TGCAGCGTTGCACAGGGAAGCGGCTACACCTTC.